What follows are 5 T cell receptor beta chains derived from one specimen sequenced in a study of T cell responses to AZD1222 COVID-19 vaccine. The repertoire was sequenced with immunoSEQ multiplex PCR; TCRdb's copy has only in-frame clones and lacks some. The sample records 120,000 to 150,000 clones, about 86% being singletons. The input for sequencing was peripheral blood, taken 28 days after the second AZD1222 dose. These receptors all stem from an adult who received the AZD1222 COVID-19 vaccine.

This clone was recorded only once. The V and J genes are TRBV24-1 and TRBJ2-5; a weak D match, TRBD1 (6 bases). The CDR3 spans 14 residues. Trimming shortened V by 1 base and J by 7 bases, and 12 bases separated the two germline ends. The germline CDR1 and CDR2 sequences are KGHDR and SFDVKD. The CDR3 DNA sequence: TGTGCCACCAGTGATTTTAGGGCAGGGGCGACCCAGTACTTC. Translating it yields CATSDFRAGATQYF.

The V and J genes are TRBV5-1 and TRBJ2-3; D unclear. This CDR3 is 16 amino acids long. V was shortened by 4 bases and J by 0 bases, with 15 bases between the two germline ends. Germline V CDR1 and CDR2: SGHRS, YFSETQ. Written as DNA, the CDR3 is TGCGCCAGCAGCGCCGGTCTGGCAGAAAGCACAGATACGCAGTATTTT. Protein sequence: CASSAGLAESTDTQYF. Variable domain in full (rest from reference TRBV5-1 and TRBJ2-3): KAGVTQTPRYLIKTRGQQVTLSCSPISGHRSVSWYQQTPGQGLQFLFEYFSETQRNKGNFPGRFSGRQFSNSRSEMNVSTLELGDSALYLCASSAGLAESTDTQYFGPGTRLTVL.

The chain combines TRBV7-2 with TRBJ2-7, with 7 positions matching TRBD1. The V and J ends lost 6 bases and 0 bases, in that order; junction bases with no gene match: 5. The CDR3 totals 14 residues. Germline V gene data show CDR1 as SGHTA and CDR2 as FQGNSA. The CDR3: CASRTGQPSYEQYF. The CDR3 nucleotides read TGTGCCAGCAGAACGGGACAGCCCTCCTACGAGCAGTACTTC.

The chain carries TRBV12-3 or TRBV12-4 and TRBJ2-1; D not resolved. V was pared by 8 bases and J by 3 bases, with 5 bases between. The CDR3 covers 11 residues. CDR3 loop: CASARYNEQFF. In DNA, the CDR3 is TGTGCCAGCGCGCGCTACAATGAGCAGTTCTTC.

The chain combines TRBV11-3 with TRBJ2-7; 7 bases are a match to TRBD2. The CDR3 runs 14 residues. CDR1 SGHNT and CDR2 YENEEA come from the germline V gene. The V and J ends lost 5 bases and 2 bases, in that order; junction bases with no gene match: 6. The CDR3 here is CASSKRDYTYEQYF. In DNA, the CDR3 is TGTGCCAGCAGCAAGAGGGACTACACCTACGAGCAGTACTTC.